A selection of T cell receptor beta chains follows, all from one sample in a study of cytomegalovirus exposure and HLA in healthy donors. Some clones are missing from TCRdb's copy, which holds only in-frame ones; the method was immunoSEQ multiplex PCR. This table has about 94,000 clones, 79% appearing once. The specimen was PBMCs. The receptors derive from a woman aged 40 to 50 in good health and CMV-seronegative. The CDR3 runs from the conserved cysteine through the conserved F or W. The order of the fields is V gene, J gene, clone size, D gene, CDR3 DNA, CDR3 protein. A D gene is named only where the DNA matches it firmly. Part of the rows lack a size; the others show once, few, many or a class for expanded clones.

V gene: TRBV2
J gene: TRBJ1-5
clone size: .
D gene: .
CDR3 DNA: TGTGCCAGCAGTGGGGTGGTAACAGGAGCCGGTCAGCCCCAGCATTTT
CDR3 protein: CASSGVVTGAGQPQHF

V gene: TRBV7-8
J gene: TRBJ2-2
clone size: .
D gene: .
CDR3 DNA: TGTGCCAGCAGCTTAAAGGCGGGGGCCGTCACCGGGGAGCTGTTTTTT
CDR3 protein: CASSLKAGAVTGELFF

V gene: TRBV29-1
J gene: TRBJ2-1
clone size: .
D gene: .
CDR3 DNA: TGCAGCGTTGCGCACAGGGTCTCCAGCTACAATGAGCAGTTCTTC
CDR3 protein: CSVAHRVSSYNEQFF

V gene: TRBV4-3
J gene: TRBJ2-2
clone size: .
D gene: .
CDR3 DNA: TGCGCCAGCAGCCAAGAACTGTCCAGGGACACCGGGGAGCTGTTTTTT
CDR3 protein: CASSQELSRDTGELFF

V gene: TRBV14
J gene: TRBJ1-1
clone size: .
D gene: .
CDR3 DNA: TGTGCCAGCAGCCAGCCCGGGAGGATCACTGAAGCTTTCTTT
CDR3 protein: CASSQPGRITEAFF

V gene: TRBV7-2
J gene: TRBJ1-1
clone size: .
D gene: .
CDR3 DNA: TGTGCCAGCAGCCCGTTGAGAGAAACTGAAGCTTTCTTT
CDR3 protein: CASSPLRETEAFF

V gene: TRBV7-2
J gene: TRBJ2-7
clone size: .
D gene: TRBD1
CDR3 DNA: TGTGCCAGCAGCACGACAGGGTACTACGAGCAGTACTTC
CDR3 protein: CASSTTGYYEQYF

V gene: TRBV5-1
J gene: TRBJ1-5
clone size: .
D gene: .
CDR3 DNA: TGCGCCAGCAGCTTGGGAGGGGGGGATCAGCCCCAGCATTTT
CDR3 protein: CASSLGGGDQPQHF

V gene: TRBV6-5
J gene: TRBJ1-5
clone size: .
D gene: TRBD1
CDR3 DNA: TGTGCCAGCAGAGGACAGGGAGGCAATCAGCCCCAGCATTTT
CDR3 protein: CASRGQGGNQPQHF

V gene: TRBV30
J gene: TRBJ2-5
clone size: once
D gene: TRBD1
CDR3 DNA: TGTGCCTGGAGTGTCGGACAGGGGCACGAGACCCAGTACTTC
CDR3 protein: CAWSVGQGHETQYF

V gene: TRBV9
J gene: TRBJ2-1
clone size: .
D gene: .
CDR3 DNA: TGTGCCAGCAGCGTACTAGCAGATTCCTACAATGAGCAGTTCTTC
CDR3 protein: CASSVLADSYNEQFF